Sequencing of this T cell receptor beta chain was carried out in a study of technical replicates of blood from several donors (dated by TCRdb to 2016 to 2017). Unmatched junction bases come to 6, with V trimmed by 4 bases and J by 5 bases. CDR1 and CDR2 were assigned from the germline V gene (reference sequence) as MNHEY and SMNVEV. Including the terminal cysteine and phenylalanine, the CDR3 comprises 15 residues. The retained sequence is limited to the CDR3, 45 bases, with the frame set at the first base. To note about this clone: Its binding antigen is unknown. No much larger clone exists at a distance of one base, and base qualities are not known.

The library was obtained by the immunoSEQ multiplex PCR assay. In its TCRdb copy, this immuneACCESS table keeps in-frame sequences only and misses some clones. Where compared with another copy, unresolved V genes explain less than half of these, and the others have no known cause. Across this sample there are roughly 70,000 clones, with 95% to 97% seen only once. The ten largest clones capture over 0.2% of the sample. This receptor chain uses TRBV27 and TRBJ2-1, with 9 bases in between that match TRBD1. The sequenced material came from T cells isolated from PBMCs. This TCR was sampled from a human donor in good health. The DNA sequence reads TGTGCCAGCAGTTCCCGGGACAGGGTCCACAATGAGCAGTTCTTC. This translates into CASSSRDRVHNEQFF.